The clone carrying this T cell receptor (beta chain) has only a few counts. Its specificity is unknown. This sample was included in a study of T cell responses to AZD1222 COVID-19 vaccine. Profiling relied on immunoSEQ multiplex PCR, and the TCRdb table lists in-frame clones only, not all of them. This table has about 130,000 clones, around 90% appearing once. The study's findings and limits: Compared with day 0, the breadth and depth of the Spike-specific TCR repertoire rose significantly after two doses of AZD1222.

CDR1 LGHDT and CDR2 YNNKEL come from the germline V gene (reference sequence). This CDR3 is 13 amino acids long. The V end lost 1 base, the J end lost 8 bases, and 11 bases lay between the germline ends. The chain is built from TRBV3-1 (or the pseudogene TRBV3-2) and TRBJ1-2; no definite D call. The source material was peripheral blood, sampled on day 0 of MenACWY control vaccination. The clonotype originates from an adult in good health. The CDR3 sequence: CASSQGSPAGYTF. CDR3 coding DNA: TGTGCCAGCAGCCAAGGGTCGCCGGCCGGCTACACCTTC.